This entry is about one T cell receptor (beta chain). This clone's antigen is unknown. No much larger clone is present one base from it, and per-base qualities are unavailable. The data stem from a study of blood T cells in healthy people across ages (dated by TCRdb to the mid-2010s). As for the study more broadly: In model experiments, roughly one uniquely barcoded TCR beta cDNA molecule per two T cells was captured by template switching. Donors of different ages were randomly distributed across sequencing lanes to avoid experimental bias. To track age-related changes in TCR beta repertoire diversity, the study relied on deep sequencing normalized with unique cDNA molecular identifiers. The donors were divided into four age groups: young (average about 15 years), middle-aged (about 40), aged (approximately 64) and long-lived (roughly 82). Using the same blood draw, the study looked at two additional independent replicas of 1 million unique cDNA reads for two donors, one aged 18 to 30 and the other aged 80 or older. Results the study describes overall, beyond this receptor: Because donor CMV infection status was unknown, age-related changes in expanded clonotypes were potentially confounded. As age increased, observed TCR beta diversity per million T cells dropped in a roughly linear way, and a significant reduction was already evident by age 40. Estimates of total diversity based on one million sequenced T cells were considered lower bounds and underestimates. Observed TCR beta diversity correlated strongly with the percentage of naive T cells measured by flow cytometry. Bulk unsorted PBMC profiling prevented conclusive comparison of naive and antigen-experienced compartments. Compared with the aged group, the long-lived group had more naive CD4+ T cells, fewer expanded clones and increased TCR diversity, suggesting age selection.

The donors were 40 or so Caucasian individuals from Russia, aged roughly 6 to 90 years, who were systemically healthy. Each donor gave around 9 milliliters of peripheral blood, collected into EDTA-treated Vacutainer tubes. Ficoll-Paque density-gradient centrifugation was used to isolate PBMCs, with at least 6.5 million obtained per sample. Total RNA, at least 6 micrograms per sample, was extracted from PBMCs with Trizol reagent. For every donor, flow cytometry on a PBMC aliquot measured the percentage of naive CD45RAhigh/CD27high T cells. The library was produced with 5' RACE. TCRdb shows the sequencer as Illumina HiSeq 2500. The second PCR ran for about 7 to 11 cycles and used a J-beta primer mix along with a sample-barcoded 5' primer. A unique molecular identifier was introduced onto each TCR beta cDNA molecule by a template-switch 5' adaptor carrying 12 random nucleotides. Each sample yielded at least 2.5 million CDR3-containing paired-end reads. The Mint cDNA synthesis kit, primed by a TRBC-specific oligonucleotide, was used to synthesize first-strand cDNA from all RNA. Following uracil-DNA glycosylase treatment, a first 18-cycle PCR with universal primers M1SS and BC2_uni_R was performed on all cDNA. For the original study's pipeline: For normalization, 1 million high-quality reads, each with a distinct molecular identifier, were randomly selected from each sample. Instead of being binned into consensus sequences, reads that shared molecular identifiers were thrown out. CDR3 identification, clonotype clustering and error correction used MiTCR with a Q25 quality threshold and the strictest error-elimination algorithm. A nonparametric unseen species model using Euler transformation provided a lower-bound estimate of total TCR beta diversity. TCRdb applied fastp at Q25 and MiXCR to the public reads, then kept only in-frame beta chains. CDR3 protein duplicates are merged, each entry listing the most common genes and DNA. For this entry, the V and J calls and clone size follow TCRdb and not the study's own pipeline. In this sample the table shows 1,300,000 or so distinct CDR3 sequences, approximately 63% of which occur a single time. The ten most abundant clones make up 6.7% of the sample.

The sequence came from a man younger than 35 in good health. The sample taken for sequencing was blood.

The CDR3 is CASDTRDTTSYNEQFF. The DNA is TGTGCCAGCGATACCCGGGACACCACCTCCTACAATGAGCAGTTCTTC. The sequence joins TRBV12-3 or TRBV12-4 to TRBJ2-1, and possibly TRBD1, on 6 matching bases. Cut back by 8 bases and 0 bases, the V and J ends lie 17 bases apart. Taken from cysteine to phenylalanine, the CDR3 has 16 residues. Just the 48-base CDR3 DNA is kept, in frame starting at base 1.